Below, 31 T cell receptor beta chains from the same sample are listed, as sequenced in a study of cytotoxic CD8 clonotypes in ibrutinib-treated CLL. Produced via immunoSEQ multiplex PCR; TCRdb's table is partial and in-frame only. The sample yields 250,000 to 350,000 clones, around 69% seen once. The specimen comprised PBMCs, sampled at disease progression, from a patient treated with ibrutinib. The source is a human donor with chronic lymphocytic leukemia.

The chain recombines TRBV19 with TRBJ2-1, with 9 bases identical to TRBD2. V was clipped by 3 bases and J by 1 base; unmatched bases: 7. From germline, CDR1 is LNHDA and CDR2 SQIVND (reference sequence). This CDR3 has 17 residues. The CDR3 here is CASSIRPAGGSYNEQFF. CDR3 DNA sequence: TGTGCCAGTAGTATCCGTCCGGCGGGAGGGTCCTACAATGAGCAGTTCTTC.

This clone has only a few counts. Here the CDR3 reads CASRPVGQGNSPLHF. CDR3 coding DNA: TGTGCCAGCAGACCCGTGGGACAGGGAAATTCACCCCTCCACTTT. The V call is TRBV6-5, the J call TRBJ1-6; 9 nucleotides agree with TRBD1. The germline gives CDR1 MNHEY, CDR2 SVGAGI. The CDR3 sequence is 15 residues long. V lost 6 bases to trimming and J lost 7 bases; unmatched junction nucleotides: 7.

The chain uses TRBV29-1 and TRBJ2-1; TRBD2 aligns across 7 bases. Germline loops: CDR1 SQVTM, CDR2 ANQGSEA. V shed 6 bases, J shed 7 bases, and the junction held 12 bases outside the gene matches. The CDR3 has 14 residues. The CDR3, as DNA: TGCAGCGTCCGGGGGAGGGCCGGTGGGAATGAGCAGTTCTTC. Translation: CSVRGRAGGNEQFF.

The rearrangement joins TRBV29-1 to TRBJ2-2, with TRBD1 matching 9 bases. The CDR3 spans 15 residues. Germline V gene sequence: CDR1 SQVTM, CDR2 ANQGSEA. J lost 2 bases, V lost 5 bases, and 6 bases had no gene match. The CDR3 DNA reads TGCAGCGTTCACCGGGACAGGGAAAACACCGGGGAGCTGTTTTTT. Amino acids: CSVHRDRENTGELFF.

The rearrangement links TRBV9 to TRBJ2-5; D gene unclear. The CDR3 is 15 amino acids. V lost 4 bases and J 5 bases, leaving 18 bases between the germline ends. CDR1 and CDR2 from the germline V gene are SGDLS and YYNGEE. In DNA, the CDR3 is TGTGCCAGCAGCCCGCCGGCCGCACCCAAGGAGACCCAGTACTTC. As protein: CASSPPAAPKETQYF.

This clone was seen many times. The gene calls are TRBV19 and TRBJ2-2; a possible D gene is TRBD1 (5 bases). The CDR3 is 16 amino acids. CDR1 and CDR2 (germline): LNHDA, SQIVND (reference sequence). V shed 3 bases and J shed 7 bases, with 18 bases lying between them. CDR3 coding DNA: TGTGCCAGTAGTATTTACGACAGTAGAAAGAGCGGGGAGCTGTTTTTT. Translated: CASSIYDSRKSGELFF.

The chain carries TRBV5-4 and TRBJ2-5; TRBD2 matches at 7 bases. CDR1 is SGHNT and CDR2 is YYREEE in the germline V gene (reference sequence). This CDR3 comprises 18 residues. Germline trimming cut 3 bases from V and 1 base from J; bases unmatched to any gene: 15. The CDR3 here is CASSWDYPLTGTQETQYF. The CDR3 DNA follows: TGTGCCAGCAGCTGGGACTATCCCTTAACGGGGACCCAAGAGACCCAGTACTTC. The full variable domain, in which reference TRBV5-4 and TRBJ2-5 provide the parts outside the CDR3, is ETGVTQSPTHLIKTRGQQVTLRCSSQSGHNTVSWYQQALGQGPQFIFQYYREEENGRGNFPPRFSGLQFPNYSSELNVNALELDDSALYLCASSWDYPLTGTQETQYFGPGTRLLVL.

This clone was observed a few times. This sequence joins TRBV29-1 and TRBJ2-2, with unresolved D. This CDR3 comprises 14 residues. CDR1 and CDR2 from the germline V gene are SQVTM and ANQGSEA. The V end lost 1 base, the J end lost 1 base, and 7 bases lay between the germline ends. The CDR3 loop is CSVEGWQNTGELFF. CDR3 bases: TGCAGCGTTGAAGGGTGGCAGAACACCGGGGAGCTGTTTTTT.

V usage is TRBV2 and J usage is TRBJ2-1; D possibly matches TRBD1 or TRBD2 (6 bases each). The V and J ends lost 5 bases and 5 bases respectively, with 19 bases between them. The CDR3 runs 16 residues. CDR1 SNHLY and CDR2 FYNNEI come from the germline V gene. The CDR3 DNA follows: TGTGCCAGCAGTCAACCGTTCCGGGGGCTGGACAATGAGCAGTTCTTC. This encodes CASSQPFRGLDNEQFF.

J is TRBJ2-7 and V is TRBV7-6; the match to TRBD1 covers 8 bases. Germline V gene sequence: CDR1 SGHVS, CDR2 FNYEAQ. The CDR3 runs 15 residues. The junction had 9 bases not matched to a gene; V was cut back by 5 bases and J by 3 bases. Written as DNA, the CDR3 is TGTGCCAGCAGCCCTCTTGGGACAGGCATCTACGAGCAGTACTTC. Protein product: CASSPLGTGIYEQYF.

The chain recombines TRBV14 with TRBJ1-4; TRBD1 might be the D (5 bases). CDR1 and CDR2 (germline): SGHDN, FVKESK. The CDR3 sequence is 18 residues long. Trimming left V 0 bases short and J 8 bases short, with 22 bases between. The CDR3, as DNA: TGTGCCAGCAGCCAAGATAGGGGATGGTGGAGGGGTGACGAAAAACTGTTTTTT. Translation gives CASSQDRGWWRGDEKLFF.

The chain carries TRBV7-9 and TRBJ2-7; D may correspond to TRBD1 or TRBD2 (6 bases each). V shed 1 base and J shed 3 bases, with 10 bases lying between them. This CDR3 has 14 amino acids. From germline, CDR1 is SEHNR and CDR2 FQNEAQ (reference sequence). This CDR3 reads CASSLGRGRYEQYF. CDR3 in DNA: TGTGCCAGCAGCTTAGGTCGGGGGCGCTACGAGCAGTACTTC.

V gene TRBV29-1 combines with J gene TRBJ1-1; 8 bases are a match to TRBD1. With 6 bases clipped from V and 11 bases from J, the junction kept 17 bases outside the gene matches. This CDR3 spans 14 amino acids. Per the germline V gene, CDR1 is SQVTM and CDR2 is ANQGSEA. The CDR3, as DNA: TGCAGCGTATCCAGGGGGCAGACCGGGTTGGCGGCTTTCTTT. Translating it yields CSVSRGQTGLAAFF.

The rearrangement links TRBV5-1 to TRBJ2-3; possible D gene TRBD2, 6 bases. The CDR3 contains 15 residues. CDR1 and CDR2 from the germline V gene are SGHRS and YFSETQ. V was clipped by 0 bases and J by 3 bases, with 11 bases between them. CDR3: CASSLAFGGTDTQYF. In DNA form, the CDR3 reads TGCGCCAGCAGCTTGGCATTCGGGGGAACAGATACGCAGTATTTT.

The gene calls are TRBV28 and TRBJ2-7; no clear D. Per the germline V gene, CDR1 is MDHEN and CDR2 is SYDVKM. The CDR3 totals 12 residues. The ends were cut back, 4 bases at V and 4 bases at J, with 8 bases in the middle. The CDR3 sequence: CASSSTWYEQYF. CDR3 coding DNA: TGTGCCAGCAGTTCGACTTGGTACGAGCAGTACTTC.

This chain uses TRBV7-2 with TRBJ2-7; D tentatively fits TRBD1 or TRBD2 (5 bases each). CDR3 length: 15 amino acids. Between the trimmed V and J ends, which lost 1 base and 2 bases, there was a span of 12 bases. Germline loops: CDR1 SGHTA, CDR2 FQGNSA. CDR3 amino acids: CASSLGDHHTYEQYF. The CDR3 region has the DNA TGTGCCAGCAGCTTAGGGGACCACCATACCTACGAGCAGTACTTC.

V usage is TRBV11-2 and J usage is TRBJ2-6, with 9 positions matching TRBD1. This CDR3 is 14 amino acids long. V trimming: 6 bases; J trimming: 16 bases; junction bases outside the gene matches: 13. The germline V gene encodes CDR1 SGHAT and CDR2 FQNNGV. CDR3 DNA sequence: TGTGCCAGCAGGGAGATCGGGCGGGACAGGGTTCTGACTTTC. Translated: CASREIGRDRVLTF.

The chain combines TRBV11-2 with TRBJ2-1; D remains unclear. There are 18 residues in the CDR3. Germline V lookup: CDR1 SGHAT, CDR2 FQNNGV. V was trimmed by 2 bases and J by 11 bases, leaving 28 bases between them. The CDR3, as DNA: TGTGCCAGCAGCTTATCCCTCAGCATATTAGGGCCCGGGCCCAAGCAGTTCTTC. It yields the protein CASSLSLSILGPGPKQFF.

The gene calls are TRBV5-1 and TRBJ2-3; D assignment may be TRBD1 or TRBD2 (5 bases each). V was pared by 0 bases and J by 2 bases, with 13 bases between. This CDR3 is 16 amino acids long. Germline CDR1 reads SGHRS; CDR2 reads YFSETQ. CDR3 coding DNA: TGCGCCAGCAGCTTGGGGGTCGGGACGAACACAGATACGCAGTATTTT. As protein: CASSLGVGTNTDTQYF. Looking up the rest from reference TRBV5-1 and TRBJ2-3 gives the full variable domain: KAGVTQTPRYLIKTRGQQVTLSCSPISGHRSVSWYQQTPGQGLQFLFEYFSETQRNKGNFPGRFSGRQFSNSRSEMNVSTLELGDSALYLCASSLGVGTNTDTQYFGPGTRLTVL.

This clone was seen more than once but under ten times. As DNA, the CDR3 is TGTGCCAGCAGCCCTAGGGGGGAGGGATCACCCCTCCACTTT. This sequence encodes CASSPRGEGSPLHF. The chain carries TRBV13 and TRBJ1-6; perhaps TRBD1 as D (6 bases). V dropped 5 bases and J dropped 10 bases, with 15 bases sitting between them. Looked up from germline, CDR1 is PRHDT and CDR2 is FYEKMQ (reference sequence). This CDR3 has 14 residues. Full variable domain (missing parts from reference TRBV13 and TRBJ1-6): AAGVIQSPRHLIKEKRETATLKCYPIPRHDTVYWYQQGPGQDPQFLISFYEKMQSDKGSIPDRFSAQQFSDYHSELNMSSLELGDSALYFCASSPRGEGSPLHFGNGTRLTVT.

The chain carries TRBV7-9 and TRBJ2-1; 7 nucleotides agree with TRBD2. With 5 bases clipped from V and 8 bases from J, the junction kept 9 bases outside the gene matches. The length of the CDR3 is 14 residues. The germline gives CDR1 SEHNR, CDR2 FQNEAQ (reference sequence). DNA of the CDR3: TGTGCCAGCAGCAGGACTAGTACGGGCGATGAGCAGTTCTTC. Translating gives CASSRTSTGDEQFF.

As DNA, the CDR3 is TGTGCCAGCAGTCTCTACGGACAGGGAGAGGGAGCCGGGGAGCTGTTTTTT. Protein sequence: CASSLYGQGEGAGELFF. This chain uses TRBV28 with TRBJ2-2; 8 bases match TRBD1. The length of the CDR3 is 17 residues. CDR1 MDHEN and CDR2 SYDVKM come from the germline V gene. Trimming removed 5 bases from V and 6 bases from J; junction bases left unmatched: 14.

The chain couples TRBV27 to TRBJ2-3; the match to TRBD2 covers 14 bases. The CDR3 runs to 18 residues. J gave up 2 bases and V 7 bases, and 11 bases lay outside the gene matches. Germline-derived CDR1 and CDR2 are MNHEY and SMNVEV (reference sequence). The CDR3 nucleotides read TGTGCCAGCATCCCGACTAGCGGGAGGGGGATTTTCACAGATACGCAGTATTTT. It translates to CASIPTSGRGIFTDTQYF.

V usage is TRBV2 and J usage is TRBJ2-7, with 8 bases fitting TRBD2. This CDR3 has 14 amino acids. J was trimmed by 3 bases and V by 8 bases; bases with no gene match: 9. Germline assignment: CDR1 SNHLY and CDR2 FYNNEI. The CDR3 coding sequence is TGTGCCAGCCTACCGCCGGGGGGGCTCTACGAGCAGTACTTC. It specifies CASLPPGGLYEQYF. Full variable domain (missing parts from reference TRBV2 and TRBJ2-7): EPEVTQTPSHQVTQMGQEVILRCVPISNHLYFYWYRQILGQKVEFLVSFYNNEISEKSEIFDDQFSVERPDGSNFTLKIRSTKLEDSAMYFCASLPPGGLYEQYFGPGTRLTVT.

This clone appeared a few times. This chain links TRBV27 with TRBJ2-5, with D unresolved. The CDR3 contains 14 residues. Trimming removed 5 bases from V and 5 bases from J, with 15 bases in between. Germline V gene sequence: CDR1 MNHEY, CDR2 SMNVEV (reference sequence). The CDR3 loop reads CASSPQVGSETQYF. The CDR3 DNA sequence: TGTGCCAGCAGTCCCCAAGTGGGGTCGGAGACCCAGTACTTC.

The chain recombines TRBV5-1 with TRBJ2-3, with D maybe TRBD2 (6 bases). Trimming took off 3 bases at V and 2 bases at J, with 10 bases between the two ends. The V gene's germline CDR1 is SGHRS and CDR2 YFSETQ. The length of the CDR3 is 14 residues. The CDR3 DNA sequence: TGCGCCAGCAGCTGGGGACTTTACACAGATACGCAGTATTTT. Protein sequence: CASSWGLYTDTQYF.

CDR3 in DNA: TGTGCCAGCAATCCGAGACTGGCCAACGTCCTGACTTTC. Translation gives CASNPRLANVLTF. The chain combines TRBV5-6 with TRBJ2-6, with D unclear. Trimming removed 6 bases at V and 6 bases at J, with 10 bases between. Looked up from germline, CDR1 is SGHDT and CDR2 is YYEEEE. This CDR3 has 13 residues.

The J gene is TRBJ2-1, the V gene TRBV21-1. TRBV21-1 is recorded as a pseudogene. The CDR3 is 16 amino acids. The CDR3 bases are TGTGCCAGCAGCAAATCTAGGGCTCTGGCCTACAATGAGCAGTTCTTC. Its protein is CASSKSRALAYNEQFF.

This chain connects TRBV18 to TRBJ1-4, with 7 bases aligning to TRBD1. The length of the CDR3 is 14 residues. Germline lookup yields CDR1 KGHSH and CDR2 LQKENI. The trim removed 4 bases at V and 4 bases at J, leaving 3 bases unmatched. CDR3 bases: TGTGCCAGCTCACGGACAGGTCTTAATGAAAAACTGTTTTTT. Translated, it gives CASSRTGLNEKLFF.

The rearrangement links TRBV27 to TRBJ1-6, with no clear D. V gave up 7 bases and J gave up 0 bases, with 13 bases separating them. From germline, CDR1 is MNHEY and CDR2 SMNVEV (reference sequence). The CDR3 totals 16 residues. CDR3 sequence (DNA): TGTGCCAGCACCAACTTCGGAGGCTCCTATAATTCACCCCTCCACTTT. It translates to CASTNFGGSYNSPLHF.

V is TRBV28 and J is TRBJ2-7, with 7 bases fitting TRBD2. Germline trimming cut 5 bases from V and 0 bases from J; bases unmatched to any gene: 1. The CDR3 runs to 13 residues. Germline loops: CDR1 MDHEN, CDR2 SYDVKM. The CDR3 nucleotides are TGTGCCAGCAGTCGGGACTACTCCTACGAGCAGTACTTC. Protein product: CASSRDYSYEQYF. The full variable domain, its missing parts supplied by reference TRBV28 and TRBJ2-7, is DVKVTQSSRYLVKRTGEKVFLECVQDMDHENMFWYRQDPGLGLRLIYFSYDVKMKEKGDIPEGYSVSREKKERFSLILESASTNQTSMYLCASSRDYSYEQYFGPGTRLTVT.